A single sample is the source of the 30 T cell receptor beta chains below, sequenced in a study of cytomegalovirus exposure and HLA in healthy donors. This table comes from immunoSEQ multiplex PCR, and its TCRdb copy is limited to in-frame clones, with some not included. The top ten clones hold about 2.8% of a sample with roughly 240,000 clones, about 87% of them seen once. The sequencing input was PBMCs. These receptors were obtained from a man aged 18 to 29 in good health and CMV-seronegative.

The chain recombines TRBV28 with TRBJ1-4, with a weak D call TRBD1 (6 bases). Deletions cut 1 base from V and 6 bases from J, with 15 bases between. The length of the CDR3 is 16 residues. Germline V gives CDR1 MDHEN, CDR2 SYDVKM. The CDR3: CASSLLGAGGDEKLFF. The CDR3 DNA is TGTGCCAGCAGTTTATTGGGGGCGGGTGGGGATGAAAAACTGTTTTTT.

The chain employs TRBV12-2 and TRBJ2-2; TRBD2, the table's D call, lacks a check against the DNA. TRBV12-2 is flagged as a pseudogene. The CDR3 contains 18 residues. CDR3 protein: CASPRGTSGGTNTGELFF. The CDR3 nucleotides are TGTGCAAGTCCCCGGGGGACTAGCGGGGGGACGAACACCGGGGAGCTGTTTTTT.

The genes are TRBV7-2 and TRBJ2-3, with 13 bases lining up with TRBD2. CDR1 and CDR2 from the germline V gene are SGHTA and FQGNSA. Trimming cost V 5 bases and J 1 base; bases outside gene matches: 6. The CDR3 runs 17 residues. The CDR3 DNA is TGTGCCAGCAGCCGGACTAGCGGGAGTACAGGCACAGATACGCAGTATTTT. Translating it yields CASSRTSGSTGTDTQYF.

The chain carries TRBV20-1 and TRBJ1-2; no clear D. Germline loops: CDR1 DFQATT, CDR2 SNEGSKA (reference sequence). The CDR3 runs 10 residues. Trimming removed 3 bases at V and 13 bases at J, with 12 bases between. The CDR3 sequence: CSAREVEVTF. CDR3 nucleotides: TGCAGTGCTAGGGAGGTGGAGGTCACCTTC.

In nucleotides, the CDR3 is TGTGCCAGTAGTATAGCGGCTAGATATTACAATGAGCAGTTCTTC. Translating gives CASSIAARYYNEQFF. The genes are TRBV19 and TRBJ2-1; D remains unclear. The V gene lost 1 base and the J gene lost 4 bases, with 11 bases spanning the gap. The CDR3 spans 15 residues. Germline-derived CDR1 and CDR2 are LNHDA and SQIVND (reference sequence).

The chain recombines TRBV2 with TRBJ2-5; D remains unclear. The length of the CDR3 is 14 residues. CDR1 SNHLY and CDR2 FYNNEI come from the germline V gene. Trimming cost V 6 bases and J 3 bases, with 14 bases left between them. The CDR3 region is CASRTPRLEETQYF. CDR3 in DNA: TGTGCCAGCAGGACCCCTCGGCTAGAAGAGACCCAGTACTTC.

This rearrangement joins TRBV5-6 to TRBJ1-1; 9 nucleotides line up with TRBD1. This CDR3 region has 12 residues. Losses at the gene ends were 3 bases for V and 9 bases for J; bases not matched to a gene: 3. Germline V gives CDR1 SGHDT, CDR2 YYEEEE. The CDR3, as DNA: TGTGCCAGCAGCTATGGACAGGGGAAAGCTTTCTTT. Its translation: CASSYGQGKAFF.

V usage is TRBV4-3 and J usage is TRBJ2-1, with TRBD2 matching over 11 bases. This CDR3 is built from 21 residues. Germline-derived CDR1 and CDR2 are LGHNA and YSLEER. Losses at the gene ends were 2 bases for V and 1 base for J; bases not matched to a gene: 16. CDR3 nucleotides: TGCGCCAGCAGCCAACGCGTCACTAGCGGGAGTACAGTCGGATCCTACAATGAGCAGTTCTTC. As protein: CASSQRVTSGSTVGSYNEQFF.

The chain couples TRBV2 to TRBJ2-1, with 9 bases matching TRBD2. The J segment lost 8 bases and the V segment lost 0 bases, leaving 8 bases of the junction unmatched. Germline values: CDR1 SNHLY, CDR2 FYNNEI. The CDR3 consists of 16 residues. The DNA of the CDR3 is TGTGCCAGCAGTGAAGCAGGAAGCGGGGGGAAATATGAGCAGTTCTTC. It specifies CASSEAGSGGKYEQFF.

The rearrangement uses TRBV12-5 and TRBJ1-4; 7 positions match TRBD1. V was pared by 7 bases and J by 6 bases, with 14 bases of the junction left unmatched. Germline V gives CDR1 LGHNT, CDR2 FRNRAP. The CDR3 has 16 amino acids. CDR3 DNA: TGTGCTAGTGCCAACCCCAACAGGGGCGGCGATGAAAAACTGTTTTTT. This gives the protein CASANPNRGGDEKLFF.

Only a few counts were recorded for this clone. The CDR3 DNA follows: TGCGCCAGCAGCTTGGGACAGGCCTTCGACTACGAGCAGTACTTC. It specifies CASSLGQAFDYEQYF. V and J are TRBV5-1 and TRBJ2-7; TRBD1 is a possible D gene (6 bases). CDR3 size: 15 residues. The V end was cut by 0 bases, the J end by 3 bases, with 13 bases between. Per the germline V gene, CDR1 is SGHRS and CDR2 is YFSETQ.

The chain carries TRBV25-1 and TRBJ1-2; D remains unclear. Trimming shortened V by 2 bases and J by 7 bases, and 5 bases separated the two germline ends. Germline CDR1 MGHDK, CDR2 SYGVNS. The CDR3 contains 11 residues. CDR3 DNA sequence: TGTGCCAGCAGTGAAGTCGGTGGCTACACCTTC. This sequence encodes CASSEVGGYTF.

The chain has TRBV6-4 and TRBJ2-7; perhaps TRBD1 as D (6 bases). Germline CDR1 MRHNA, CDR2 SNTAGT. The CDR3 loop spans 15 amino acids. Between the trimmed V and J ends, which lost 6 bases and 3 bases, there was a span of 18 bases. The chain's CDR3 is CASRKEDSSYYEQYF. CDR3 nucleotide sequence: TGTGCCAGCAGAAAGGAGGACAGCTCCTACTACGAGCAGTACTTC.

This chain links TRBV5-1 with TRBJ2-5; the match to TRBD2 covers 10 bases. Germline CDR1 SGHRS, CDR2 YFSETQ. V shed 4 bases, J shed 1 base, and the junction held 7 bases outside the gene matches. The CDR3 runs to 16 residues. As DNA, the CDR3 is TGCGCCAGCAGCCCCGGGACTAGCGCCTCCCAAGAGACCCAGTACTTC. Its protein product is CASSPGTSASQETQYF.

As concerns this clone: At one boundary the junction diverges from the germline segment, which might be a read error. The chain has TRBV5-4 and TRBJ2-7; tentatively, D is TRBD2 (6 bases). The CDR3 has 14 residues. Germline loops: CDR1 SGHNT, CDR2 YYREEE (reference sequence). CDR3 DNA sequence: TGTGCCAGCACCTTGCCGGGGGACCCCTACGAGCAGTACTTC. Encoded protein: CASTLPGDPYEQYF.

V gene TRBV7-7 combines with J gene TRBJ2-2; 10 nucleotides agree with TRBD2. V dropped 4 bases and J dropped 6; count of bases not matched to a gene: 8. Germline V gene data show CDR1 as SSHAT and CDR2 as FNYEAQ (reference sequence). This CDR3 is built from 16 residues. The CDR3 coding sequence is TGTGCCAGCAGCTCGTCTAGCGGGAGAAATCCCGGGGAGCTGTTTTTT. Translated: CASSSSSGRNPGELFF. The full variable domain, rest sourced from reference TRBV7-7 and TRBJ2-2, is GAGVSQSPRYKVTKRGQDVTLRCDPISSHATLYWYQQALGQGPEFLTYFNYEAQPDKSGLPSDRFSAERPEGSISTLTIQRTEQRDSAMYRCASSSSSGRNPGELFFGEGSRLTVL.

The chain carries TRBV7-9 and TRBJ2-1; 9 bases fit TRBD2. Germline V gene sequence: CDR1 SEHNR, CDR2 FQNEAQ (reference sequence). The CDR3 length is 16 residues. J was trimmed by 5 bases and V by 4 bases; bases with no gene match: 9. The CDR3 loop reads CASSSQIAGANNEQFF. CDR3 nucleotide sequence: TGTGCCAGCAGCTCACAAATAGCGGGAGCAAACAATGAGCAGTTCTTC.

CDR3 amino acids: CASSSQQGTYGYTF. The CDR3 DNA sequence: TGTGCCAGCAGTTCACAACAGGGGACCTATGGCTACACCTTC. The genes are TRBV27 and TRBJ1-2; 7 bases align to TRBD1. This CDR3 spans 14 amino acids. The trim removed 4 bases at V and 4 bases at J, leaving 6 bases unmatched. CDR1 is MNHEY and CDR2 is SMNVEV in the germline V gene (reference sequence).

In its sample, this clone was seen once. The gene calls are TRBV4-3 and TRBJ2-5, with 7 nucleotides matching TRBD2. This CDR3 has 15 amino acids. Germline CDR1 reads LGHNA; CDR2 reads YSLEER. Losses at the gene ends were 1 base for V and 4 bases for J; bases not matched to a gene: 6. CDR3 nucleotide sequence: TGCGCCAGCAGCCAAGGGGGAGGACTAGGAGAGACCCAGTACTTC. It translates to CASSQGGGLGETQYF.

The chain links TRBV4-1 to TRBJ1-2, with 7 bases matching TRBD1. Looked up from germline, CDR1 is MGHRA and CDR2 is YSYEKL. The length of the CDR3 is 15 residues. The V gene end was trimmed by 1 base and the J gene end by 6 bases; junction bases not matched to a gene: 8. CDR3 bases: TGCGCCAGCAGCCAAGGGGTAGGGGGCGCGGATGGCTACACCTTC. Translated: CASSQGVGGADGYTF.

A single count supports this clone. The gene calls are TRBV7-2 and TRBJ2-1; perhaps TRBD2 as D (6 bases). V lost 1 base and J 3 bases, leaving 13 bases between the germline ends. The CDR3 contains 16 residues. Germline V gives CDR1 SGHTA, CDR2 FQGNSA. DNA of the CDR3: TGTGCCAGCAGCTTAGTGTCGGGAGCCCTCTACAATGAGCAGTTCTTC. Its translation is CASSLVSGALYNEQFF.

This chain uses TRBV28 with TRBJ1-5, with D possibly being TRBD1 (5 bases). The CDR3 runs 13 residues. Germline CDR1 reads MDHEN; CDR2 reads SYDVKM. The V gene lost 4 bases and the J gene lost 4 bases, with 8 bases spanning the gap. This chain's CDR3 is CASSWTLNQPQHF. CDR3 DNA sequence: TGTGCCAGCAGTTGGACATTGAATCAGCCCCAGCATTTT.

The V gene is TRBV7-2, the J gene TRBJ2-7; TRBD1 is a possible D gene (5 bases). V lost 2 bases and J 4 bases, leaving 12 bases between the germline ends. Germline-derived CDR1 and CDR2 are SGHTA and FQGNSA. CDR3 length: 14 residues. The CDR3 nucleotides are TGTGCCAGCAGCTTAACCGCTCAGGGATACGAGCAGTACTTC. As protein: CASSLTAQGYEQYF.

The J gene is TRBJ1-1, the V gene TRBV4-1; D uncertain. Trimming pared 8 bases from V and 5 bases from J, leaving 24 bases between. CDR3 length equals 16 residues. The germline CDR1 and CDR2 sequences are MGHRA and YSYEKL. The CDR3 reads CASRRKAGETGTEAFF. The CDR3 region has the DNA TGCGCCAGCCGTCGGAAGGCGGGAGAGACGGGGACTGAAGCTTTCTTT.

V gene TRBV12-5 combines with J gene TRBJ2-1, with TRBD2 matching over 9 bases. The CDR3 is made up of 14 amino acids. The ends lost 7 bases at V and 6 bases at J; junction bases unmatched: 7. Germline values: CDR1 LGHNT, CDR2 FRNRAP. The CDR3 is CASAPAGGFNEQFF. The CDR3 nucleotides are TGTGCTAGTGCTCCCGCGGGAGGGTTCAATGAGCAGTTCTTC.

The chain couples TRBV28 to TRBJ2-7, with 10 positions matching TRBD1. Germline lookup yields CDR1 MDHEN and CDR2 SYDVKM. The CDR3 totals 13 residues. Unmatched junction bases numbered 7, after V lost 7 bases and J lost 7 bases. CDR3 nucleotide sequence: TGTGCCAGCAAGACAGGGGGCGCGGGGGAGCAGTACTTC. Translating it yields CASKTGGAGEQYF. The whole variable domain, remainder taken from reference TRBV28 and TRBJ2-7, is DVKVTQSSRYLVKRTGEKVFLECVQDMDHENMFWYRQDPGLGLRLIYFSYDVKMKEKGDIPEGYSVSREKKERFSLILESASTNQTSMYLCASKTGGAGEQYFGPGTRLTVT.

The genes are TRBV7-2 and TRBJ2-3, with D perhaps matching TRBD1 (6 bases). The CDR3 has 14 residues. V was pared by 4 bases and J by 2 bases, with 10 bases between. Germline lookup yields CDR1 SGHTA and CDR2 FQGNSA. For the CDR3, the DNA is TGTGCCAGCAGCTCCGGACAGTACACAGATACGCAGTATTTT. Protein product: CASSSGQYTDTQYF.

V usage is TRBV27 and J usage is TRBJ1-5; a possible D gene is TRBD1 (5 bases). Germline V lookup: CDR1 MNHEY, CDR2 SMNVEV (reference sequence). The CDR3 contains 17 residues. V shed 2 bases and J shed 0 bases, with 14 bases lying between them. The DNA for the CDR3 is TGTGCCAGCAGTTTACGCGGGGGTGAAAATAGCAATCAGCCCCAGCATTTT. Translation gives CASSLRGGENSNQPQHF.

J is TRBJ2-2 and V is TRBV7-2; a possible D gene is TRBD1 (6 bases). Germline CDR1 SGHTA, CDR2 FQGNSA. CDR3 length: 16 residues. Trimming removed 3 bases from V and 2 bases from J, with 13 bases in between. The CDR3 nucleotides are TGTGCCAGCAGCTTGTACAGGGTAGAAAACACCGGGGAGCTGTTTTTT. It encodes CASSLYRVENTGELFF.

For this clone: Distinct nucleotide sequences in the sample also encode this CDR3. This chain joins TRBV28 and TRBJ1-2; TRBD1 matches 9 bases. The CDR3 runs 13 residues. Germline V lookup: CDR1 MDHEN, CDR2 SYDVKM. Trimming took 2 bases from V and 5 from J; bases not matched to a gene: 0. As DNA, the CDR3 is TGTGCCAGCAGTTTAGGACAGGGGTATGGCTACACCTTC. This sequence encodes CASSLGQGYGYTF.